These T cell receptor beta chains were read from a single sample in a study of T-cell reconstitution after alpha-beta-depleted transplantation in children. TCRdb used MiXCR to reprocess the PCR reads, holding one entry per CDR3 protein. The sample has some 300,000 distinct CDR3 sequences; 10% to 13% are singletons. The starting material was PBMCs from the stem cell graft donor, obtained from the stem cell graft. The source is a human donor who donated a stem cell graft to a child with acute lymphoblastic leukemia. The CDR3 runs from the conserved cysteine through the conserved F or W. Fields, in order: CDR3 length, D gene, J gene, V gene, clone size, CDR3 protein, CDR3 DNA. D genes are given only for firm matches. Size is omitted from some rows. Given values are once, few, many or a class for expanded clones.

>17|TRBD2|TRBJ2-2|TRBV6-5|few
CASSYGAGPSPAWELFF
TGTGCCAGCAGTTACGGAGCGGGACCGTCCCCAGCGTGGGAGCTGTTTTTT
>11|.|TRBJ2-1|TRBV2|many
CASSVYNEQFF
TGTGCCAGCAGTGTGTACAATGAGCAGTTCTTC
>13|.|TRBJ2-7|TRBV20-1|many
CSASADTYYEQYF
TGCAGTGCTAGCGCCGACACTTACTACGAGCAGTACTTC
>13|.|TRBJ2-5|TRBV6-1|few
CASSEAAEETQYF
TGTGCCAGCAGTGAAGCGGCAGAAGAGACCCAGTACTTC
>14|TRBD2|TRBJ2-1|TRBV10-3|many
CAISVGLGYNEQFF
TGTGCCATCAGTGTTGGACTAGGGTACAATGAGCAGTTCTTC
>13|.|TRBJ1-1|TRBV7-9|.
CASSFPLNTEAFF
TGTGCCAGCAGCTTTCCGCTGAACACTGAAGCTTTCTTT
>16|.|TRBJ2-5|TRBV5-6|.
CASSLATGLRQETQYF
TGTGCCAGCAGCTTGGCCACGGGACTTCGCCAAGAGACCCAGTACTTC
>12|.|TRBJ2-1|TRBV5-5|many
CASSLSHNEQFF
TGTGCCAGCAGCTTGTCCCACAATGAGCAGTTCTTC
>16|.|TRBJ2-7|TRBV12-3/TRBV12-4|few
CASSFLQGRSYYEQYF
TGTGCCAGCAGCTTCCTTCAAGGACGGTCCTACTACGAGCAGTACTTC
>16|.|TRBJ2-2|TRBV27|few
CASTPSLGYYTGELFF
TGTGCCAGCACCCCGAGCCTCGGTTACTACACCGGGGAGCTGTTTTTT